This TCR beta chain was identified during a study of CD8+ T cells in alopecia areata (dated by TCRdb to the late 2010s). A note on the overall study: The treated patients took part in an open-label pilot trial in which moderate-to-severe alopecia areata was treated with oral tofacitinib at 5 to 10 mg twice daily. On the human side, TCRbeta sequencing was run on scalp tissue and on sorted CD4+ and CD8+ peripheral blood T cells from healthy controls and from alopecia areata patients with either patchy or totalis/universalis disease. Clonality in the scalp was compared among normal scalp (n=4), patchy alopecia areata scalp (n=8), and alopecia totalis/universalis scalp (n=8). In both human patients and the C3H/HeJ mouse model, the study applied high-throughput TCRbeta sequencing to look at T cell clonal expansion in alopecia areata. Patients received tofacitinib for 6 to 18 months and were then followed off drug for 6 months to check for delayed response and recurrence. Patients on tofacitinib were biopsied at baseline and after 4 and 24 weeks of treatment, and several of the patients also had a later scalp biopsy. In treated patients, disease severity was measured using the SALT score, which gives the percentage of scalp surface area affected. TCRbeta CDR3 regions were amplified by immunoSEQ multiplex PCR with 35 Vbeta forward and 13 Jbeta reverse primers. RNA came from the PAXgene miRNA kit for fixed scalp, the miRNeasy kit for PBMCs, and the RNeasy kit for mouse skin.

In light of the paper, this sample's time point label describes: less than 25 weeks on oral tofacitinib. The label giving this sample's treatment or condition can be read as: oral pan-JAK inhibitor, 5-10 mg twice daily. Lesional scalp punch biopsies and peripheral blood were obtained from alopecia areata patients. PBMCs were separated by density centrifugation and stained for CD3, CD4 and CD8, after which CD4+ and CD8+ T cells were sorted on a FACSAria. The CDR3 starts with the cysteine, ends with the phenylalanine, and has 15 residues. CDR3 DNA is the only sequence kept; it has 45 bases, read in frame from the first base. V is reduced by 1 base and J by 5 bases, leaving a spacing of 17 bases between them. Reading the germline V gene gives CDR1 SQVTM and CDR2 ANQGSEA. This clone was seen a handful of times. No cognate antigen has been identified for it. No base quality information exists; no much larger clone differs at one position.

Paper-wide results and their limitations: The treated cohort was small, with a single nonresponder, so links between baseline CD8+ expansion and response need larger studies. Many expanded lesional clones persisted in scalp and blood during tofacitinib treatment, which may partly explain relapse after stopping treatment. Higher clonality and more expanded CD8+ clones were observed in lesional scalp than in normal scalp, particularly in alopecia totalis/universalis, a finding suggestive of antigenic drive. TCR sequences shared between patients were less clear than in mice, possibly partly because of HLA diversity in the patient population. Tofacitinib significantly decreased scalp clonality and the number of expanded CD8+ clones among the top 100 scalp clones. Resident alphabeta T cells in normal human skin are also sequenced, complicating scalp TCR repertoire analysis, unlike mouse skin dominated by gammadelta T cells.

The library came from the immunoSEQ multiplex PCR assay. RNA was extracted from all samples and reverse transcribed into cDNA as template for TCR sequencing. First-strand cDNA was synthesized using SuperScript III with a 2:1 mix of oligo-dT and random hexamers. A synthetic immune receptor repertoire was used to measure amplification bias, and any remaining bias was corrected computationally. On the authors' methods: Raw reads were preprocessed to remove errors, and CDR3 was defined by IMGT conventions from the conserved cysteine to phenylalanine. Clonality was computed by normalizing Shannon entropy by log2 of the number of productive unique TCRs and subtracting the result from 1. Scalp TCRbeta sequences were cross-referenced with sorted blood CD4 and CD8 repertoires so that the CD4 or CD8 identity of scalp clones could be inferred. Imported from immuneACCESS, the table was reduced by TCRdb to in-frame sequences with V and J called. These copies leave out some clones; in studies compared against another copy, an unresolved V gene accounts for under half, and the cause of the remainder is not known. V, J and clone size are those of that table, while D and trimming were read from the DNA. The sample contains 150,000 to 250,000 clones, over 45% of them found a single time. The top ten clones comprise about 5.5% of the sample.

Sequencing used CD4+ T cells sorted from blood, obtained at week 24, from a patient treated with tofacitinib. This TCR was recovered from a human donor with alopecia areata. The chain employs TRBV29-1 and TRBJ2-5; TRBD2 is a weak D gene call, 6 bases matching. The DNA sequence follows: TGCAGCGTTGAAGTGGATCCCGCTGGGGGGGAGACCCAGTACTTC. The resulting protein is CSVEVDPAGGETQYF.